The present T cell receptor (beta chain) was sequenced within a study of blood T cell repertoires in COVID-19. TCRdb's table, derived via immunoSEQ multiplex PCR, lists solely in-frame clones and lacks some. The table shows fewer than 250,000 clones, with around 90% occurring only once. The V gene lost 7 bases and the J gene lost 8 bases, with 11 bases spanning the gap. Germline V gene data show CDR1 as SNHLY and CDR2 as FYNNEI. The CDR3 has 11 residues. Sequencing was done on a sample of peripheral blood. The TCR was taken from a man aged 55 to 69 with acute or convalescent COVID-19. The V and J genes are TRBV2 and TRBJ1-1; D ambiguous. The CDR3 loop reads CASTLRAEAFF. The DNA of the CDR3 is TGTGCCAGCACACTGCGCGCAGAAGCTTTCTTT.